The 25 T cell receptor beta chains below come from one sample, sequenced in a study of blood T cell repertoires in COVID-19. Measured with immunoSEQ multiplex PCR; TCRdb has only the in-frame clones, and not every one. The data hold 120,000 to 150,000 clones, with around 88% observed a single time. The sequencing input was peripheral blood. Receptors originate from a woman aged 55-69 years with acute or convalescent COVID-19.

The V call is TRBV5-6, the J call TRBJ1-6, with a weak D call TRBD1 (5 bases). The V end lost 6 bases, the J end lost 6 bases, and 16 bases lay between the germline ends. The germline V gene encodes CDR1 SGHDT and CDR2 YYEEEE. There are 15 residues in the CDR3. CDR3 bases: TGTGCCAGCACCCTCAGGGCGGCCCCTAATTCACCCCTCCACTTT. Residues: CASTLRAAPNSPLHF.

The chain employs TRBV6-5 and TRBJ2-5; maybe TRBD2 (6 bases). Per germline, CDR1 MNHEY and CDR2 SVGAGI. The CDR3 extends over 13 amino acids. The CDR3 bases are TGTGCGGCGGGACTGCCCATTTTAGAGACCCAGTACTTC. Its protein product is CAAGLPILETQYF.

V gene TRBV4-2 combines with J gene TRBJ2-5, with 9 bases aligning to TRBD2. This CDR3 contains 17 residues. The V segment lost 3 bases and the J segment 0 bases; nucleotides outside the gene matches: 8. CDR1 and CDR2 (germline): LGHNA, YNFKEQ. The CDR3 DNA reads as TGTGCCAGCAGCCAGGCCCAAGGGACTAGCAACCAAGAGACCCAGTACTTC. It yields the protein CASSQAQGTSNQETQYF.

This clone came up once. This sequence joins TRBV9 and TRBJ2-3, with 7 bases identical to TRBD2. The V gene end was trimmed by 0 bases and the J gene end by 4 bases; junction bases not matched to a gene: 8. The CDR3 runs 16 residues. Germline V gene lookup returns CDR1 SGDLS and CDR2 YYNGEE. DNA for the CDR3: TGTGCCAGCAGCGTAGGTGACCTGGCGGGGGCAGATACGCAGTATTTT. Translation: CASSVGDLAGADTQYF.

The chain has TRBV6-1 and TRBJ1-1, with 9 bases fitting TRBD1. V lost 1 base to trimming and J lost 4 bases; unmatched junction nucleotides: 10. Germline V gene lookup returns CDR1 MNHNS and CDR2 SASEGT. This CDR3 region has 17 residues. DNA of the CDR3: TGTGCCAGCAGTGAAGGGTGGGACAGGGTTTCGGGCACTGAAGCTTTCTTT. Protein sequence: CASSEGWDRVSGTEAFF.

The rearrangement links TRBV28 to TRBJ1-5; a weak D match, TRBD1 (6 bases). CDR3 length: 15 residues. V lost 6 bases and J 2 bases, leaving 14 bases between the germline ends. The germline V gene has CDR1 MDHEN and CDR2 SYDVKM. CDR3 in DNA: TGTGCCAGCAGCCCCGACAGGCTCGGCAATCAGCCCCAGCATTTT. Translating gives CASSPDRLGNQPQHF.

The chain recombines TRBV10-3 with TRBJ2-1, with a possible D match to TRBD2 (6 bases). The CDR3 sequence is 16 residues long. V was clipped by 0 bases and J by 4 bases, with 13 bases between them. Per germline, CDR1 ENHRY and CDR2 SYGVKD. CDR3 loop: CAISESGGGAYNEQFF. The CDR3 coding sequence is TGTGCCATCAGTGAGTCGGGGGGAGGAGCGTACAATGAGCAGTTCTTC.

V usage is TRBV7-9 and J usage is TRBJ1-2; 9 bases are shared with TRBD1. V dropped 3 bases and J dropped 1; count of bases not matched to a gene: 0. Germline V gene data show CDR1 as SEHNR and CDR2 as FQNEAQ (reference sequence). This CDR3 is 14 amino acids long. CDR3 sequence (DNA): TGTGCCAGCAGCTTGACAGGGGGTAACTATGGCTACACCTTC. Protein product: CASSLTGGNYGYTF.

This rearrangement joins TRBV27 to TRBJ2-2, with D tentatively TRBD2 (7 bases). Between the trimmed V and J ends, which lost 6 bases and 8 bases, there was a span of 19 bases. Germline V gene data show CDR1 as MNHEY and CDR2 as SMNVEV (reference sequence). There are 15 residues in the CDR3. CDR3 in amino acids: CASRGWGGLQGELFF. CDR3 DNA: TGTGCCAGCAGAGGATGGGGGGGGCTACAGGGGGAGCTGTTTTTT.

V and J are TRBV10-3 and TRBJ1-1; possibly TRBD1 for D (5 bases). Per germline, CDR1 ENHRY and CDR2 SYGVKD. The CDR3 is 16 amino acids. V gave up 7 bases and J gave up 6 bases, with 24 bases separating them. The chain's CDR3 is CAITRTRPTGDAEAFF. CDR3 nucleotides: TGTGCCATCACCCGGACACGGCCAACTGGAGATGCTGAAGCTTTCTTT.

Turning to this clone: A junction boundary mismatches the germline segment, possibly from a read error. The chain links TRBV7-7 to TRBJ2-5; 13 nucleotides line up with TRBD2. The CDR3 has 16 residues. In germline, CDR1 is SSHAT, CDR2 FNYEAQ (reference sequence). The CDR3 region has the DNA TGTGCTAGCAGCCTGGGACTAGCGGGGCCTCAAGAGACCCAGTACTTC. Its protein is CASSLGLAGPQETQYF.

In regard to this clone: The same CDR3 is also encoded by other DNA sequences in this sample. The chain links TRBV9 to TRBJ2-3; 10 positions agree with TRBD2. Trimming at V came to 2 bases and at J to 1 base, leaving 1 base not matched to a gene. This CDR3 region has 15 residues. Germline V gene lookup returns CDR1 SGDLS and CDR2 YYNGEE. DNA for the CDR3: TGTGCCAGCAGCGTCCTAGCGGGGGGCACAGATACGCAGTATTTT. It is translated as CASSVLAGGTDTQYF. Filled out from reference TRBV9 and TRBJ2-3, the complete variable domain reads DSGVTQTPKHLITATGQRVTLRCSPRSGDLSVYWYQQSLDQGLQFLIQYYNGEERAKGNILERFSAQQFPDLHSELNLSSLELGDSALYFCASSVLAGGTDTQYFGPGTRLTVL.

This chain links TRBV7-3 with TRBJ1-2, with 7 nucleotides matching TRBD1. Germline-derived CDR1 and CDR2 are SGHTA and FQGTGA. J was trimmed by 5 bases and V by 0 bases; bases with no gene match: 9. There are 16 residues in the CDR3. The CDR3 sequence: CASSLTGGPGLYGYTF. Here the CDR3 DNA reads TGTGCCAGCAGCTTAACAGGGGGCCCCGGCCTATATGGCTACACCTTC.

This chain joins TRBV7-9 and TRBJ2-7; 9 bases are shared with TRBD1. Losses at the gene ends were 1 base for V and 7 bases for J; bases not matched to a gene: 8. The CDR3 contains 15 residues. Germline values: CDR1 SEHNR, CDR2 FQNEAQ (reference sequence). CDR3 loop: CASSLGQGVLREQYF. DNA of the CDR3: TGTGCCAGCAGCTTAGGACAGGGGGTATTACGAGAGCAGTACTTC. Full variable domain (outside the CDR3, taken from reference TRBV7-9 and TRBJ2-7): DTGVSQNPRHKITKRGQNVTFRCDPISEHNRLYWYRQTLGQGPEFLTYFQNEAQLEKSRLLSDRFSAERPKGSFSTLEIQRTEQGDSAMYLCASSLGQGVLREQYFGPGTRLTVT.

The CDR3 region is CASTLGSSGGVLSYEQYF. For the CDR3, the DNA is TGCGCCAGCACCCTAGGGAGTAGCGGGGGGGTGCTGTCCTACGAGCAGTACTTC. The chain recombines TRBV5-1 with TRBJ2-7; the match to TRBD2 covers 11 bases. Unmatched junction bases numbered 15, after V lost 6 bases and J lost 1 base. The CDR3 is 18 residues long. Per the germline V gene, CDR1 is SGHRS and CDR2 is YFSETQ.

The rearrangement links TRBV7-3 to TRBJ2-3; D uncertain. V shed 1 base and J shed 0 bases, with 11 bases lying between them. CDR3 length: 16 residues. The germline V gene encodes CDR1 SGHTA and CDR2 FQGTGA. The CDR3 sequence: CASSLISQMSTDTQYF. CDR3 coding DNA: TGTGCCAGCAGCTTAATTAGCCAGATGAGCACAGATACGCAGTATTTT.

V and J are TRBV11-2 and TRBJ1-4, with a possible D match to TRBD1 (6 bases). V was pared by 5 bases and J by 0 bases, with 13 bases between. The CDR3 extends over 16 amino acids. Germline V lookup: CDR1 SGHAT, CDR2 FQNNGV. The CDR3 protein is CASSPSGGTTNEKLFF. Written as DNA, the CDR3 is TGTGCCAGCAGCCCTAGCGGGGGCACAACTAATGAAAAACTGTTTTTT. Using reference TRBV11-2 and TRBJ1-4 for the parts outside the CDR3, the full variable domain is EAGVAQSPRYKIIEKRQSVAFWCNPISGHATLYWYQQILGQGPKLLIQFQNNGVVDDSQLPKDRFSAERLKGVDSTLKIQPAKLEDSAVYLCASSPSGGTTNEKLFFGSGTQLSVL.

This rearrangement joins TRBV28 to TRBJ2-5; TRBD2 agrees at 11 bases. This CDR3 region has 15 residues. The V and J ends lost 4 bases and 4 bases, in that order; junction bases with no gene match: 5. The germline gives CDR1 MDHEN, CDR2 SYDVKM. CDR3 region: CASSSTLAGGETQYF. The CDR3 DNA follows: TGTGCCAGCAGTTCCACCCTAGCGGGGGGAGAGACCCAGTACTTC.

V is TRBV7-2 and J is TRBJ2-1; tentative D call: TRBD1 (6 bases). CDR1 is SGHTA, CDR2 FQGNSA, per germline. Trimming took 1 base from V and 3 from J, leaving 7 bases between them. The CDR3 extends over 14 amino acids. This chain's CDR3 is CASSLGGGYNEQFF. In DNA, the CDR3 is TGTGCCAGCAGCTTAGGAGGGGGCTACAATGAGCAGTTCTTC.

The V gene is TRBV3-1 (or the pseudogene TRBV3-2), the J gene TRBJ1-3; D might be TRBD1 (5 bases). Germline CDR1 reads LGHDT; CDR2 reads YNNKEL (reference sequence). The CDR3 totals 16 residues. Trimming removed 4 bases from V and 0 bases from J, with 13 bases in between. The CDR3 DNA sequence: TGTGCCAGCAGCCCCTTGACAGTTCGCTCTGGAAACACCATATATTTT. The encoded protein is CASSPLTVRSGNTIYF.

The chain recombines TRBV28 with TRBJ1-5; TRBD1 matches at 7 bases. The CDR3 covers 14 residues. J gave up 5 bases and V 0 bases, and 1 base lay outside the gene matches. Germline V lookup: CDR1 MDHEN, CDR2 SYDVKM. CDR3 in amino acids: CASSLWRGHQPQHF. The CDR3 DNA is TGTGCCAGCAGTTTATGGAGGGGGCATCAGCCCCAGCATTTT.

This rearrangement joins TRBV4-3 to TRBJ2-7, with 7 bases matching TRBD2. Germline lookup yields CDR1 LGHNA and CDR2 YSLEER. This CDR3 is built from 16 residues. J was trimmed by 3 bases and V by 0 bases; bases with no gene match: 8. Here the CDR3 reads CASSQEAAGRIYEQYF. The CDR3 DNA follows: TGCGCCAGCAGCCAAGAGGCAGCGGGGAGAATCTACGAGCAGTACTTC.

The J gene is TRBJ1-1, the V gene TRBV9; 11 positions agree with TRBD1. The CDR3 is made up of 16 amino acids. Germline values: CDR1 SGDLS, CDR2 YYNGEE. The ends lost 3 bases at V and 5 bases at J; junction bases unmatched: 9. The CDR3 sequence: CASSAVGQGVGTEAFF. In DNA, the CDR3 is TGTGCCAGCAGCGCGGTGGGACAGGGGGTCGGAACTGAAGCTTTCTTT.

V is TRBV28 and J is TRBJ2-2; the D gene is possibly TRBD1 (5 bases). This CDR3 region has 14 residues. Trimming removed 6 bases at V and 3 bases at J, with 11 bases between. CDR1 and CDR2 (germline): MDHEN, SYDVKM. The CDR3 DNA reads as TGTGCCAGCAGCCTCACAGGTTACACCGGGGAGCTGTTTTTT. This gives the protein CASSLTGYTGELFF.

V gene TRBV4-1 combines with J gene TRBJ1-1; D remains unclear. CDR1 and CDR2 from the germline V gene are MGHRA and YSYEKL. The CDR3 has 17 residues. With 4 bases removed from V and 2 bases from J, the gap between germline ends came to 20 bases. The chain's CDR3 is CASSRTPGILTNTEAFF. The CDR3 DNA follows: TGCGCCAGCAGCCGAACCCCCGGCATACTAACCAACACTGAAGCTTTCTTT.